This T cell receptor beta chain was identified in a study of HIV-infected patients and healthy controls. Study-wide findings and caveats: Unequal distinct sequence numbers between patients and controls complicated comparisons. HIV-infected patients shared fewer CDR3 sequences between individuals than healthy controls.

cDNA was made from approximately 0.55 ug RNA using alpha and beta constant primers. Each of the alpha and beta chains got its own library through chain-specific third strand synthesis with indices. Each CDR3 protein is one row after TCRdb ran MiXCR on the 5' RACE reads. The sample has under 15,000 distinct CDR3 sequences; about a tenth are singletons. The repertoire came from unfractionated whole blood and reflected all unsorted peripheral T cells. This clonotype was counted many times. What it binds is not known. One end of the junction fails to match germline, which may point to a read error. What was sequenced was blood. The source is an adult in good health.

CDR3 coding DNA: TGTGCTAGCAGCTTAGGGACGGCGGACACCGGGGAGCTGTTTTTT. Translated, it gives CASSLGTADTGELFF. V and J are TRBV7-7 and TRBJ2-2; D is possibly TRBD1 or TRBD2 (5 bases each). The CDR3 is made up of 15 amino acids. Germline V CDR1 and CDR2: SSHAT, FNYEAQ (reference sequence).